This T cell receptor beta chain was profiled in a study of type 1 regulatory T cells. This clonotype was seen at least ten times. Its antigen is unidentified. The CDR3 totals 13 residues. V lost 6 bases, J lost 13 bases, and 21 bases lay in between. Germline lookup yields CDR1 SGHTA and CDR2 FQGNSA. TCRdb fed the reads into MiXCR, producing one record per CDR3 protein. This table holds approximately 43,000 distinct CDR3 sequences, approximately 12% found once. Sequenced input: cultured non-Tr1 T cells, either the whole culture or a sorted T cell fraction (not recorded which). This sequence was found in a human donor in good health. This chain joins TRBV7-2 and TRBJ1-2; weak D call: TRBD1 (5 bases). CDR3 nucleotides: TGTGCCAGCAGACGAACCTCCGGGACCGCGGCCACCTTC. As protein: CASRRTSGTAATF.